This note documents a single TCR beta chain sequence. The data were produced by immunoSEQ multiplex PCR, yet TCRdb's version contains in-frame clones alone and is incomplete. The sample contains 25,000 to 35,000 clones, 65% to 85% of which appear only once. Treatment described: preoperative locoregional IRX-2 cytokine immunotherapy. Preoperative locoregional IRX-2 cytokine immunotherapy was tested in the phase Ib source study. The sample comes from a study of preoperative IRX-2 immunotherapy in early breast cancer. This material was obtained from a patient treated with IRX-2 immunotherapy. The TCR originated in a human donor with breast cancer.

For the CDR3, the DNA is TGTGCCAGTAGTGAACAACATCCAGGGGCTGGAAACACCATATATTTT. This sequence encodes CASSEQHPGAGNTIYF. The genes are TRBV19 and TRBJ1-3, with a weak D call TRBD1 (6 bases). The CDR3 covers 16 residues. Between the trimmed V and J ends, which lost 5 bases and 2 bases, there was a span of 16 bases. CDR1 and CDR2 (germline): LNHDA, SQIVND (reference sequence).